What follows describes a single T cell receptor beta chain. CD45RO-negative, CCR7-selected cells formed the naive CD8 fraction, which excluded terminally differentiated effector memory CD45RA+ cells. Clones were sequenced by immunoSEQ multiplex PCR, and TCRdb holds only the in-frame ones, with some missing. This table has 660,000 or so clones, about 96% appearing once. Trimming cost V 4 bases and J 2 bases; bases outside gene matches: 10. Germline values: CDR1 SEHNR, CDR2 FQNEAQ (reference sequence). CDR3 length: 16 amino acids. This record belongs to a study of shared clonotypes between healthy human individuals.

The rearrangement uses TRBV7-9 and TRBJ1-2, with 7 nucleotides matching TRBD1. The sample consisted of naive CD8+ T cells sorted from blood. The sequence was collected from a woman aged 25 to 39 in good health. The CDR3 DNA reads TGTGCCAGCAGCTCTCCCAACCAGGGGGTAAACTATGGCTACACCTTC. It yields the protein CASSSPNQGVNYGYTF.